Following are 14 T cell receptor beta chains from one sample sequenced in a study of T cell responses to AZD1222 COVID-19 vaccine (dated by TCRdb to the early 2020s). Receptors were amplified or captured by the immunoSEQ multiplex PCR assay. The immuneACCESS repertoire file appears here via TCRdb, limited to in-frame rearrangements. These files lack a portion of the clones; in checked studies, under half of the deficit traces to unresolved V genes, and the cause of the others is not known. This sample gives about 130,000 clones in total; roughly 92% of them show up just once. 0.9% to 1.3% of the sample goes to the ten largest clones. Per the publication, the time point label means: about 28 days (+/-7) after the second vaccine dose. The sequencing used peripheral blood, collected 28 days after the second AZD1222 dose. These receptor sequences come from an adult who received the AZD1222 COVID-19 vaccine.

The V and J genes are TRBV7-2 and TRBJ1-2; 8 nucleotides align to TRBD1. Germline-derived CDR1 and CDR2 are SGHTA and FQGNSA. The V and J ends lost 3 bases and 8 bases, in that order; junction bases with no gene match: 2. This CDR3 has 12 amino acids. The CDR3: CASSFDRGGYTF. CDR3 bases: TGTGCCAGCAGCTTCGACAGGGGCGGCTACACCTTC. Filled out from reference TRBV7-2 and TRBJ1-2, the complete variable domain reads GAGVSQSPSNKVTEKGKDVELRCDPISGHTALYWYRQSLGQGLEFLIYFQGNSAPDKSGLPSDRFSAERTGGSVSTLTIQRTQQEDSAVYLCASSFDRGGYTFGSGTRLTVV.

V is TRBV15 and J is TRBJ1-1; D may be TRBD1 (5 bases). Germline loops: CDR1 LNHNV, CDR2 YYDKDF (reference sequence). Between the trimmed V and J ends, which lost 0 bases and 11 bases, there was a span of 16 bases. The CDR3 extends over 14 amino acids. The DNA of the CDR3 is TGTGCCACCAGCAGAGAGGGGACGGTACTCCGGGCTTTCTTT. It is translated as CATSREGTVLRAFF.

The chain is built from TRBV5-4 and TRBJ2-5; D is possibly TRBD1 (6 bases). The germline V gene encodes CDR1 SGHNT and CDR2 YYREEE (reference sequence). Trimming left V 8 bases short and J 2 bases short, with 10 bases between. The CDR3 spans 12 residues. The CDR3, as DNA: TGTGCCAGTTGGACAGAACAAGAGACCCAGTACTTC. Its protein is CASWTEQETQYF.

The rearrangement links TRBV7-2 to TRBJ1-5, with 7 bases matching TRBD1. Looked up from germline, CDR1 is SGHTA and CDR2 is FQGNSA. The CDR3 has 16 residues. Trimming at V came to 3 bases and at J to 0 bases, leaving 5 bases not matched to a gene. DNA of the CDR3: TGTGCCAGCAGCTTCCAGACAGGGAATAGCAATCAGCCCCAGCATTTT. Protein product: CASSFQTGNSNQPQHF. Variable domain in full (rest from reference TRBV7-2 and TRBJ1-5): GAGVSQSPSNKVTEKGKDVELRCDPISGHTALYWYRQSLGQGLEFLIYFQGNSAPDKSGLPSDRFSAERTGGSVSTLTIQRTQQEDSAVYLCASSFQTGNSNQPQHFGDGTRLSIL.

This sequence joins TRBV19 and TRBJ1-5, with unresolved D. The CDR3 spans 12 residues. In germline, CDR1 is LNHDA, CDR2 SQIVND (reference sequence). The CDR3 reads CATTDFDQPQHF. The CDR3 DNA is TGTGCGACCACAGACTTCGACCAGCCCCAGCATTTT.

The rearrangement joins TRBV11-3 to TRBJ2-2; no clear D gene. Germline CDR1 and CDR2: SGHNT and YENEEA. The CDR3 has 12 amino acids. Trimming removed 4 bases at V and 3 bases at J, with 3 bases between. As DNA, the CDR3 is TGTGCCAGCAGCTCCTACACCGGGGAGCTGTTTTTT. This gives the protein CASSSYTGELFF.

The chain recombines TRBV30 with TRBJ1-1; tentatively, D is TRBD1 (5 bases). The V end was cut by 2 bases, the J end by 1 base, with 8 bases between. Per germline, CDR1 GTSNPN and CDR2 SVGIG (reference sequence). This CDR3 region has 13 residues. As DNA, the CDR3 is TGTGCCTGGAGTCCCGGACAGAACACTGAAGCTTTCTTT. Residues: CAWSPGQNTEAFF.

V is TRBV15 and J is TRBJ1-2; a possible D gene is TRBD1 (5 bases). Per the germline V gene, CDR1 is LNHNV and CDR2 is YYDKDF (reference sequence). Trimming removed 5 bases at V and 8 bases at J, with 9 bases between. The CDR3 length is 11 residues. CDR3 residues: CATSGGRGYTF. The CDR3, as DNA: TGTGCCACCAGCGGGGGTCGGGGCTACACCTTC.

The V and J genes are TRBV20-1 and TRBJ2-3; unclear D gene. CDR3 size: 11 residues. V gave up 3 bases and J gave up 5 bases, with 6 bases separating them. CDR1 DFQATT and CDR2 SNEGSKA come from the germline V gene (reference sequence). The CDR3 here is CSASLRDTQYF. The CDR3 DNA follows: TGCAGTGCTAGTCTCCGAGATACGCAGTATTTT.

This rearrangement joins TRBV18 to TRBJ2-5; D unresolved. Germline-derived CDR1 and CDR2 are KGHSH and LQKENI. The CDR3 length is 14 residues. V was clipped by 3 bases and J by 5 bases, with 13 bases between them. In nucleotides, the CDR3 is TGTGCCAGCTCACCTTCCCAGGTGCTCGAGACCCAGTACTTC. This gives the protein CASSPSQVLETQYF.

The chain carries TRBV19 and TRBJ2-1; D is uncertain. V shed 2 bases and J shed 10 bases, with 6 bases lying between them. The germline gives CDR1 LNHDA, CDR2 SQIVND (reference sequence). This CDR3 spans 11 amino acids. CDR3 residues: CASSITREQFF. The CDR3 DNA sequence: TGTGCCAGTAGTATAACCAGGGAGCAGTTCTTC.

The chain joins TRBV5-6 to TRBJ1-4, with no clear D. From germline, CDR1 is SGHDT and CDR2 YYEEEE. The CDR3 has 14 residues. Trimming removed 1 base from V and 0 bases from J, with 4 bases in between. As DNA, the CDR3 is TGTGCCAGCAGCTTGTGGACAACTAATGAAAAACTGTTTTTT. Its translation: CASSLWTTNEKLFF.

The rearrangement uses TRBV19 and TRBJ1-4; D is uncertain. The V gene's germline CDR1 is LNHDA and CDR2 SQIVND (reference sequence). The length of the CDR3 is 12 residues. The V and J ends lost 2 bases and 8 bases respectively, with 6 bases between them. As DNA, the CDR3 is TGTGCCAGTAGTATAACTAGGGAAAAACTGTTTTTT. Translation: CASSITREKLFF. Variable domain in full (rest from reference TRBV19 and TRBJ1-4): DGGITQSPKYLFRKEGQNVTLSCEQNLNHDAMYWYRQDPGQGLRLIYYSQIVNDFQKGDIAEGYSVSREKKESFPLTVTSAQKNPTAFYLCASSITREKLFFGSGTQLSVL.

The V and J genes are TRBV7-9 and TRBJ1-2; 7 nucleotides line up with TRBD1. The germline gives CDR1 SEHNR, CDR2 FQNEAQ (reference sequence). The CDR3 is 14 amino acids. Trimming at V came to 4 bases and at J to 0 bases, leaving 2 bases not matched to a gene. The CDR3 spells CASSSTGANYGYTF. CDR3 DNA: TGTGCCAGCAGCTCAACAGGGGCTAACTATGGCTACACCTTC.